These 4 T cell receptor beta chains were all obtained from the same sample, sequenced in a study of regulatory T cells in long-lasting Graves disease. As for time point: newly diagnosed GD, antithyroid drugs for less than 3 months. Following extraction of RNA from PBMCs, that RNA was used to make the TCR library. Arm-PCR with iRepertoire HTBI primers amplified the CDR3 regions for these TCR beta libraries. TCRdb independently ran MiXCR on the multiplex PCR reads; one entry per CDR3 protein. Of around 250,000 distinct CDR3 sequences in the sample, around 19% were seen once. These data also featured in a second study, about T cells in Graves' hyperthyroidism and ophthalmopathy.

Material: peripheral blood mononuclear cells (PBMCs), obtained at new diagnosis, from a patient treated with antithyroid drugs. The receptors stem from a woman in her twenties or thirties with Graves disease.

The chain combines TRBV5-1 with TRBJ2-2; 9 nucleotides line up with TRBD1. CDR3 size: 18 residues. The V gene end was trimmed by 2 bases and the J gene end by 0 bases; junction bases not matched to a gene: 8. In germline, CDR1 is SGHRS, CDR2 YFSETQ. In DNA, the CDR3 is TGCGCCAGCAGCTTCTTACCTCGACAGGGGGCGAACACCGGGGAGCTGTTTTTT. Translated, it gives CASSFLPRQGANTGELFF.

As concerns this clonotype: Because the CDR3 is missing its conserved closing phenylalanine or tryptophan, this is likely a read error. The genes are TRBV20-1 and TRBJ1-1; D is unclear. This CDR3 has 11 amino acids. Germline-derived CDR1 and CDR2 are DFQATT and SNEGSKA (reference sequence). Between the trimmed V and J ends, which lost 5 bases and 4 bases, there was a span of 8 bases. The CDR3 spells CSARRSTEAFL. CDR3 DNA: TGCAGTGCTCGTAGATCCACTGAAGCTTTCCTT.

This clonotype was counted many times. The chain carries TRBV28 and TRBJ1-2; D is undetermined. This CDR3 is 12 amino acids long. Trimming removed 3 bases from V and 7 bases from J, with 9 bases in between. Germline V gene data show CDR1 as MDHEN and CDR2 as SYDVKM. The CDR3 sequence is CASSFRLGGYTF. CDR3 DNA sequence: TGTGCCAGCAGTTTCAGGTTAGGTGGCTACACCTTC.

The chain links TRBV4-1 to TRBJ2-7; TRBD2 matches 7 bases. Per germline, CDR1 MGHRA and CDR2 YSYEKL. There are 15 residues in the CDR3. J was trimmed by 2 bases and V by 1 base; bases with no gene match: 5. CDR3 DNA: TGCGCCAGCAGCCAAGGGTCGGGGGGAACCTACGAGCAGTACTTC. It is translated as CASSQGSGGTYEQYF.